This T cell receptor beta chain was captured by sequencing in a study of cytomegalovirus exposure and HLA in healthy donors. Nominally healthy donors were sampled, though unrecorded immune exposures were likely. This CDR3 has 17 amino acids. Trimming took off 3 bases at V and 5 bases at J, with 20 bases between the two ends. Germline CDR1 reads SGHNT; CDR2 reads YYREEE (reference sequence). The study ran its PCR with 60 Vbeta and 13 Jbeta primers. The table came from immunoSEQ multiplex PCR; TCRdb's copy has only in-frame clones and leaves some out. This sample has around 120,000 clones, with around 80% found just once.

The receptor's source is a female donor in good health and CMV-seropositive. This chain uses TRBV5-4 with TRBJ2-2; a weak D match, TRBD2 (6 bases). The sequenced sample was PBMCs. CDR3 protein: CASSSYTGTLVTGELFF. The CDR3 bases are TGTGCCAGCAGCTCTTACACCGGGACTTTGGTTACCGGGGAGCTGTTTTTT.